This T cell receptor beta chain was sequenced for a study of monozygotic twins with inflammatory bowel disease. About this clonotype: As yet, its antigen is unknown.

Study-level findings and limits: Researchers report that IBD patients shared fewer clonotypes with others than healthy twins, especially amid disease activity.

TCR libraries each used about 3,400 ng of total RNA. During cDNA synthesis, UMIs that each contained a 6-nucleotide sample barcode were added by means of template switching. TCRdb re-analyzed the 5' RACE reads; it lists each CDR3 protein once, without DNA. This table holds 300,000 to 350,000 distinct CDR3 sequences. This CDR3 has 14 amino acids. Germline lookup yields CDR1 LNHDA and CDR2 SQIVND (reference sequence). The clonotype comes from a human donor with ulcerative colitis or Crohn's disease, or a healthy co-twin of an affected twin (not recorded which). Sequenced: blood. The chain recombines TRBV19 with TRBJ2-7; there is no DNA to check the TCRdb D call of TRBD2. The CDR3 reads CASREAGNTYEQYF.